Listed below are T cell receptor beta chains from one sample, sequenced in a study of blood T cells in healthy people across ages. TCRdb recomputed calls from the 5' RACE reads with MiXCR, one row per CDR3 protein. The sample has under 950,000 distinct CDR3 sequences, approximately 21% seen once; the top ten hold under 25%. Sequencing input: blood. Receptors were obtained from a man in his 70s in good health. Each CDR3 is given with its conserved first and last residue. Each record gives: V gene, clone size, J gene, D gene, CDR3 protein, CDR3 DNA. The D gene is left open where the match is weak. A clone size is listed for some rows: how often the clone was seen (once, few, many), or a class if it is expanded.

>TRBV29-1|NA|TRBJ1-4|NA
CSVDVKGGNEKLFF
TGCAGCGTTGATGTGAAAGGGGGGAATGAAAAACTGTTTTTT
>TRBV20-1|few|TRBJ1-1|NA
CSARFEGRKNTEAFF
TGCAGTGCGCGTTTCGAGGGACGGAAGAACACTGAAGCTTTCTTT
>TRBV4-1|many|TRBJ2-3|NA
CASSQLADTQYF
TGCGCCAGCAGCCAACTAGCGGATACGCAGTATTTT
>TRBV19|NA|TRBJ2-5|NA
CASSMFPPLARQETQYF
TGTGCCAGTAGTATGTTCCCCCCGCTAGCACGGCAAGAGACCCAGTACTTC
>TRBV5-6|NA|TRBJ2-3|NA
CASSLEYTDTQYF
TGTGCCAGCAGCTTGGAATACACAGATACGCAGTATTTT
>TRBV29-1|many|TRBJ2-5|NA
CSVEPEETQYF
TGCAGCGTTGAACCCGAGGAGACCCAGTACTTC
>TRBV20-1|NA|TRBJ2-1|TRBD2
CSARGLSGRASDEQFF
TGCAGTGCTAGAGGTTTGAGCGGGAGGGCCTCGGATGAGCAGTTCTTC
>TRBV2|NA|TRBJ2-4|NA
CASSGALAKNIQYF
TGTGCCAGCAGCGGGGCGTTAGCCAAAAACATTCAGTACTTC
>TRBV29-1|NA|TRBJ1-2|NA
CSVEGVAEEVDGYTF
TGCAGCGTTGAAGGGGTGGCAGAGGAAGTGGATGGCTACACCTTC
>TRBV27|NA|TRBJ2-2|NA
CASSSSRLSFTGELFF
TGTGCCAGCAGTTCCTCCCGGTTGTCCTTCACCGGGGAGCTGTTTTTT
>TRBV20-1|NA|TRBJ1-1|TRBD1
CSARTMTGLNTEAFF
TGCAGTGCTAGAACAATGACAGGGCTGAACACTGAAGCTTTCTTT
>TRBV12-3/TRBV12-4|few|TRBJ2-3|NA
CASSRLVVGADTQYF
TGTGCCAGCAGTCGACTAGTGGTCGGTGCAGATACGCAGTATTTT
>TRBV7-9|NA|TRBJ2-5|NA
CASRQDRRETQYF
TGTGCCAGCAGACAAGACAGAAGAGAGACCCAGTACTTC
>TRBV6-1|NA|TRBJ2-1|NA
CASSENLSPRAGNEQFF
TGTGCCAGCAGTGAAAATTTGAGTCCCAGGGCTGGGAATGAGCAGTTCTTC
>TRBV12-3/TRBV12-4|many|TRBJ1-3|NA
CASSYITGSGNTIYF
TGTGCCAGCAGCTATATCACAGGCTCTGGAAACACCATATATTTT
>TRBV12-3/TRBV12-4|NA|TRBJ2-7|NA
CASSTISPYGEQYF
TGTGCCAGCAGCACTATAAGTCCCTATGGCGAGCAGTACTTC
>TRBV5-1|NA|TRBJ2-3|NA
CASSVRSRTDTQYF
TGCGCCAGCAGCGTACGGTCACGGACAGATACGCAGTATTTT
>TRBV4-2|few|TRBJ2-6|NA
CASSQDRISGANVLTF
TGTGCCAGCAGCCAAGACCGGATATCTGGGGCCAACGTCCTGACTTTC
>TRBV3-1|NA|TRBJ2-1|NA
CASSQRGGGDEQFF
TGTGCCAGCAGCCAACGAGGGGGGGGCGATGAGCAGTTCTTC
>TRBV7-9|NA|TRBJ1-4|NA
CASSPATLYEKLLF
TGTGCCAGCAGCCCCGCAACTCTATATGAAAAACTGCTTTTT
>TRBV5-1|few|TRBJ2-7|NA
CASSDQLSYEQYF
TGCGCCAGCAGCGATCAGTTGTCCTACGAGCAGTACTTC
>TRBV25-1|few|TRBJ1-2|NA
CASSDGSGGYTF
TGTGCCAGCAGTGACGGTTCTGGGGGCTACACCTTC
>TRBV6-1|few|TRBJ2-1|TRBD1
CASSERTGSNEQFF
TGTGCCAGCAGTGAACGGACAGGATCGAATGAGCAGTTCTTC
>TRBV11-2|NA|TRBJ1-3|NA
CASSLGQFWGNTIYF
TGTGCCAGCAGCCTCGGACAGTTCTGGGGAAACACCATATATTTT
>TRBV7-9|NA|TRBJ1-5|NA
CASSGGGEQPQHF
TGTGCCAGCAGCGGGGGAGGGGAGCAGCCCCAGCATTTT
>TRBV6-1|few|TRBJ1-2|NA
CASTRAGRDGGYTF
TGTGCCAGCACAAGGGCAGGGCGGGATGGAGGCTACACCTTC
>TRBV20-1|few|TRBJ1-1|NA
CSARDRIANTEAFF
TGCAGTGCTAGAGATCGAATAGCGAACACTGAAGCTTTCTTT
>TRBV18|few|TRBJ1-6|TRBD1
CASSLVTGVGSPLHF
TGTGCCAGCTCACTGGTCACAGGGGTTGGATCACCCCTCCACTTT
>TRBV20-1|few|TRBJ2-3|NA
CSARVLTDTQYF
TGCAGTGCTAGGGTCCTCACAGATACGCAGTATTTT
>TRBV11-2|NA|TRBJ2-1|TRBD2
CASLSLAGAPSSYNEQFF
TGTGCCAGTCTAAGTCTAGCGGGAGCGCCGAGCTCCTACAATGAGCAGTTCTTC
>TRBV12-3/TRBV12-4|NA|TRBJ2-2|TRBD2
CASSLTLLAGSGGELFF
TGTGCCAGCAGTCTCACCTTACTAGCGGGATCTGGCGGGGAGCTGTTTTTT
>TRBV5-1|NA|TRBJ2-5|TRBD2
CASSRLAGNQETQYF
TGCGCCAGCAGCCGACTAGCGGGTAACCAAGAGACCCAGTACTTC
>TRBV6-5|NA|TRBJ2-2|NA
CASSSPERAESTGELFF
TGTGCCAGCAGTTCCCCAGAAAGAGCGGAAAGCACCGGGGAGCTGTTTTTT
>TRBV12-3/TRBV12-4|few|TRBJ2-7|TRBD2
CASSRRGGLYEQYF
TGTGCCAGCAGCCGCCGCGGGGGTCTCTACGAGCAGTACTTC
>TRBV28|many|TRBJ2-7|NA
CASSFSSYEQYF
TGTGCCAGCAGTTTCAGCTCCTACGAGCAGTACTTC
>TRBV12-3/TRBV12-4|many|TRBJ1-2|NA
CASSPGEGRYGYTF
TGTGCCAGCAGCCCCGGGGAGGGTCGGTATGGCTACACCTTC
>TRBV30|few|TRBJ2-5|TRBD2
CAGSGLEETQYF
TGTGCCGGATCTGGACTAGAAGAGACCCAGTACTTC
>TRBV20-1|NA|TRBJ1-5|NA
CSAILTAYDQPQHF
TGCAGTGCTATCCTAACTGCCTACGATCAGCCCCAGCATTTT
>TRBV7-2|once|TRBJ2-1|TRBD2
CASSPLTSGSGNEQFF
TGTGCCAGCAGCCCTCTCACTAGCGGGAGTGGTAATGAGCAGTTCTTC
>TRBV20-1|NA|TRBJ1-2|NA
CSARTSILFGGYTF
TGCAGTGCCCGTACTTCGATCCTGTTCGGCGGCTACACCTTC
>TRBV5-1|few|TRBJ2-3|NA
CASSWGTPDTQYF
TGCGCCAGCAGCTGGGGGACCCCAGATACGCAGTATTTT
>TRBV20-1|few|TRBJ2-7|NA
CSALNGSYEQYF
TGCAGTGCTTTAAATGGATCCTACGAGCAGTACTTC
>TRBV7-2|many|TRBJ1-6|TRBD1
CASSKDRSLYNSPLHF
TGTGCCAGCAGCAAGGACAGGAGCCTTTATAATTCACCCCTCCACTTT
>TRBV6-5|NA|TRBJ1-1|NA
CASSYGQYTEAFF
TGTGCCAGCAGTTACGGACAATACACTGAAGCTTTCTTT
>TRBV5-1|few|TRBJ1-2|NA
CASSPTGFSGYTF
TGCGCCAGCAGTCCAACAGGGTTCTCTGGCTACACCTTC
>TRBV7-9|NA|TRBJ2-1|TRBD2
CASSLWLAGRNEQFF
TGTGCCAGCAGCTTATGGCTAGCGGGTCGCAATGAGCAGTTCTTC
>TRBV20-1|few|TRBJ1-2|TRBD1
CSARDLNLQGNYGYTF
TGCAGTGCTAGAGATTTAAACTTACAGGGGAATTATGGCTATACCTTC
>TRBV7-2|few|TRBJ2-3|NA
CASSLGVRRGTDTQYF
TGTGCCAGCAGCTTAGGGGTCAGGAGAGGTACAGATACGCAGTATTTT
>TRBV5-1|few|TRBJ1-2|TRBD1
CASSPRQGVIDGYTF
TGCGCCAGCAGCCCCCGACAGGGGGTAATAGATGGCTACACCTTC
>TRBV20-1|few|TRBJ2-1|NA
CSATPPVSSYNEQFF
TGCAGTGCTACCCCACCGGTTAGCTCCTACAATGAGCAGTTCTTC
>TRBV7-2|NA|TRBJ2-2|NA
CASKRQAPPGELFF
TGTGCCAGCAAGCGACAGGCCCCACCGGGGGAGCTGTTTTTT
>TRBV6-6|NA|TRBJ1-2|NA
CASSPLGVDLGYGYTF
TGTGCCAGCAGTCCCCTGGGTGTGGACCTAGGGTATGGCTACACCTTC
>TRBV20-1|few|TRBJ1-2|TRBD1
CSAYDRGRGYGYTF
TGCAGTGCTTACGACAGGGGGCGCGGCTATGGCTACACCTTC
>TRBV4-3|NA|TRBJ1-6|NA
CASSQGPRVNTPLHF
TGCGCCAGCAGCCAAGGCCCCAGGGTGAATACACCCCTCCACTTT
>TRBV10-3|few|TRBJ2-3|TRBD2
CAISGPGLATDTQYF
TGTGCCATCAGTGGTCCGGGACTAGCGACAGATACGCAGTATTTT